This T cell receptor beta chain was profiled in a study of T cells in localized non-small cell lung cancer. General study results and limits: When the top 100 tumor clones were examined, a median around 61 of them also appeared in the adjacent lung, which was paired and uninvolved. Elevated circulating T cell density in blood was associated with longer overall survival.

Comments on this clone: Its cognate antigen is unknown.

Between the trimmed V and J ends, which lost 3 bases and 2 bases, there was a span of 4 bases. Looked up from germline, CDR1 is MNHNS and CDR2 is SASEGT. The CDR3 is 12 residues long. Clones were read by immunoSEQ multiplex PCR, and TCRdb kept only the in-frame ones, dropping some. The sample holds 58,000 or so clones, roughly nine tenths seen once. The receptor's source is a woman aged 35 to 69 with stage I lung adenocarcinoma. The specimen comprised peripheral blood, sampled before any cancer treatment. This chain links TRBV6-1 with TRBJ1-2; no firm D call. The CDR3, as DNA: TGTGCCAGCAGTGACACGAACTATGGCTACACCTTC. It is translated as CASSDTNYGYTF.